This T cell receptor (beta chain) appears in the sequencing data of a study of blood T cell repertoires in COVID-19. Overall study context: PBMCs, B-cell-depleted T cells, or T cells were the source of the cDNA or gDNA that made up the material.

Method: immunoSEQ multiplex PCR; TCRdb's copy keeps in-frame clones and lacks some. This sample has under 200,000 clones; approximately 91% occur once, and the top ten carry approximately 0.8%. The V gene's germline CDR1 is SGDLS and CDR2 YYNGEE. The V end was cut by 0 bases, the J end by 6 bases, with 10 bases between. The CDR3 sequence is 13 residues long. Ages ranged from roughly 18 to 95 years, with residence in about two dozen US areas. Cohorts were based on clinical histories the participants reported. V is TRBV9 and J is TRBJ2-7; no firm D call. The specimen was PBMCs or T cells enriched from blood (not recorded which). The sequence derives from a woman between 18 and 29 years old who had recovered from COVID-19. CDR3 DNA sequence: TGTGCCAGCAGCGTAGGGTCCGGTTCCGAGCAGTACTTC. Its protein is CASSVGSGSEQYF.